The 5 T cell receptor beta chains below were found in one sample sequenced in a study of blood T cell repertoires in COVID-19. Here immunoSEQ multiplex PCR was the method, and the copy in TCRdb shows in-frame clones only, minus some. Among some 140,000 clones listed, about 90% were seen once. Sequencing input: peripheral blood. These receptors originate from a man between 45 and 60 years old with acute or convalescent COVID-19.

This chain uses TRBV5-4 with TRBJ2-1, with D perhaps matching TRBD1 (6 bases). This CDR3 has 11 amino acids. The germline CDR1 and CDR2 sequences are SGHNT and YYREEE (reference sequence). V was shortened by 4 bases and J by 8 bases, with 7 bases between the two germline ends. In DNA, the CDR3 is TGTGCCAGCAGCCACAGGGATGAGCAGTTCTTC. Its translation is CASSHRDEQFF.

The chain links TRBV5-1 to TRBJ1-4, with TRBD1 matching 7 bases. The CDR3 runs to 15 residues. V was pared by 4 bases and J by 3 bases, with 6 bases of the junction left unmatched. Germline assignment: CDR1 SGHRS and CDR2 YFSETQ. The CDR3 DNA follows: TGCGCCAGCAGCCCGGGTGGGACAGCTAATGAAAAACTGTTTTTT. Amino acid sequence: CASSPGGTANEKLFF.

CDR3 DNA sequence: TGTGCCAGCAGCCCCGGAACAGGGAGCTATGGCTACACCTTC. Protein product: CASSPGTGSYGYTF. This chain uses TRBV11-2 with TRBJ1-2, with D tentatively TRBD1 (6 bases). CDR3 length: 14 residues. The germline V gene encodes CDR1 SGHAT and CDR2 FQNNGV. The ends were cut back, 5 bases at V and 4 bases at J, with 14 bases in the middle.

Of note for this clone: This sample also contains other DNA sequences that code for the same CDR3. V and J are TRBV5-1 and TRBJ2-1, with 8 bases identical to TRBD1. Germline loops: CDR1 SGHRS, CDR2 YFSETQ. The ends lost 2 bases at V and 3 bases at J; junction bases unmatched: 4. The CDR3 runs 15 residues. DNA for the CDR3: TGCGCCAGCAGCTTTGGACAGGGCAGCTACAATGAGCAGTTCTTC. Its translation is CASSFGQGSYNEQFF.

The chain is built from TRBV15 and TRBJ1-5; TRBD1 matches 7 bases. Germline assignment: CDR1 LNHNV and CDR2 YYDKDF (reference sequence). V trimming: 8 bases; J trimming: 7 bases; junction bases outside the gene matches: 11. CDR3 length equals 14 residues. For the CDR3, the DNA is TGTGCCACCGGCGACAGGGAAATAAGACAGCCCCAGCATTTT. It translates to CATGDREIRQPQHF.